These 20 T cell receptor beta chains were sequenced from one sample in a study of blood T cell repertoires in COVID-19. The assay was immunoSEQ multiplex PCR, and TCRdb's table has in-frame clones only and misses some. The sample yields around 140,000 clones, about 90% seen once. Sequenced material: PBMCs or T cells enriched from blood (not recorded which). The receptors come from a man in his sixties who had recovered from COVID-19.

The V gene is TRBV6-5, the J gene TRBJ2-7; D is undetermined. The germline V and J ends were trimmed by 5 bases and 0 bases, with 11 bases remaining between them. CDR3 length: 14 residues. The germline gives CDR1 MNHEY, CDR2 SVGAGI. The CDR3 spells CASSTQVFSYEQYF. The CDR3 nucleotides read TGTGCCAGCAGTACCCAGGTTTTCTCCTACGAGCAGTACTTC.

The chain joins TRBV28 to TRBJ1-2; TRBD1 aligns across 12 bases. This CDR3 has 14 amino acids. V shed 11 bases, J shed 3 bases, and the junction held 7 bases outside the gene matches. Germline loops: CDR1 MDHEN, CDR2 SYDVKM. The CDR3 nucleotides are TGTGCCGTCTGGGACAGGGGGCCCGACTATGGCTACACCTTC. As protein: CAVWDRGPDYGYTF.

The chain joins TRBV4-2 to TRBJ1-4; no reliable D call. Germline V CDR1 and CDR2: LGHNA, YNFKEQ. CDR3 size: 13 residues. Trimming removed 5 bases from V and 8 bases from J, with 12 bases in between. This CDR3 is CASSNEIEEKLFF. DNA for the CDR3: TGTGCCAGCAGCAACGAGATAGAAGAAAAACTGTTTTTT.

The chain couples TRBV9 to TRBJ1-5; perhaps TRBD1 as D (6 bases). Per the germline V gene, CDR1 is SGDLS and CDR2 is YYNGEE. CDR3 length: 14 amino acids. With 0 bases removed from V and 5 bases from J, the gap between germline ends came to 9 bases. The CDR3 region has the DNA TGTGCCAGCAGCGTAGGACAGGTAGATCAGCCCCAGCATTTT. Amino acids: CASSVGQVDQPQHF. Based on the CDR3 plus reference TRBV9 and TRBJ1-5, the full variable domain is DSGVTQTPKHLITATGQRVTLRCSPRSGDLSVYWYQQSLDQGLQFLIQYYNGEERAKGNILERFSAQQFPDLHSELNLSSLELGDSALYFCASSVGQVDQPQHFGDGTRLSIL.

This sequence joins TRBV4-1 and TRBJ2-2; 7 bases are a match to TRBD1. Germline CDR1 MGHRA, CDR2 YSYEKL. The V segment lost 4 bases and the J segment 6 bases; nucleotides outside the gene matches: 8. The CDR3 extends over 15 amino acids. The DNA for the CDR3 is TGCGCCAGCAGCCTACTACTCGGGACAGCCGGGGAGCTGTTTTTT. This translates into CASSLLLGTAGELFF.

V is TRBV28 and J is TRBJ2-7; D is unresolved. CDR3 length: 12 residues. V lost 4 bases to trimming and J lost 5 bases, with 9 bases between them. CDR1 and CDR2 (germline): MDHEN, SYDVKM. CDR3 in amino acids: CASSSRVHEQYF. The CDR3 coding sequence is TGTGCCAGCAGTTCTAGAGTACACGAGCAGTACTTC.

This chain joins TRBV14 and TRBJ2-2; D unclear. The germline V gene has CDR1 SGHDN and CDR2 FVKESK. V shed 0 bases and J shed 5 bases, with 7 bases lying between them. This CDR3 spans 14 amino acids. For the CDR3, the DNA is TGTGCCAGCAGCCAAGAGTTAGTTACCGGGGAGCTGTTTTTT. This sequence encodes CASSQELVTGELFF.

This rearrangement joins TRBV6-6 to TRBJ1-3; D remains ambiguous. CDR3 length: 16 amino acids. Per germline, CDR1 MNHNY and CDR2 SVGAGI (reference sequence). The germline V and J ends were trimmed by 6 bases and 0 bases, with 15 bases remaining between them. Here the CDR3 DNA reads TGTGCCAGCAGCCTCGAAACAGCCCACTCTGGAAACACCATATATTTT. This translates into CASSLETAHSGNTIYF.

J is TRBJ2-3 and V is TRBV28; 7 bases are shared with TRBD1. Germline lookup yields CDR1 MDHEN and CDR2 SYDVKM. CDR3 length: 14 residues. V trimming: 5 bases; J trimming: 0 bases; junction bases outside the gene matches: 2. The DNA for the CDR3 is TGTGCCAGCAGTCCGGGACAGAGCACAGATACGCAGTATTTT. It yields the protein CASSPGQSTDTQYF.

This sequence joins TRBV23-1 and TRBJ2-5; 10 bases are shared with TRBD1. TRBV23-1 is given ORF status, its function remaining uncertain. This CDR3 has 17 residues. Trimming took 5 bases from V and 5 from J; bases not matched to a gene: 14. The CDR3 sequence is CASSTTPDRGRWETQYF. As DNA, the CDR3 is TGCGCCAGCAGTACTACACCTGACAGGGGGCGTTGGGAGACCCAGTACTTC.

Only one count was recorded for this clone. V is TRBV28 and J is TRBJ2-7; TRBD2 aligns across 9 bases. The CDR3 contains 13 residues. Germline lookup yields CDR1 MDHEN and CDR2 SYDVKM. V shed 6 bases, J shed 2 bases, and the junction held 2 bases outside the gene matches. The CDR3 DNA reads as TGTGCCAGCAGGACTAGCGGAACCTACGAGCAGTACTTC. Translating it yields CASRTSGTYEQYF.

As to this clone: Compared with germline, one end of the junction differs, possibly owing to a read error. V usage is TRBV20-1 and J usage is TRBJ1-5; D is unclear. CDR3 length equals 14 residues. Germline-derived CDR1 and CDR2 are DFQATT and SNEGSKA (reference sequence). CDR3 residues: CSASPAGSTQPQHF. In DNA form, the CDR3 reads TGCAGTGCTAGTCCGGCGGGAAGCACTCAGCCCCAGCATTTT.

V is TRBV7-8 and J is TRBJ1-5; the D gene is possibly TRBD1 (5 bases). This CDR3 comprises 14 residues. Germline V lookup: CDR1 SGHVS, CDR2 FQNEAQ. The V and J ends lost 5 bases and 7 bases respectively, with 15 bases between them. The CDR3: CASSPERDWQPQHF. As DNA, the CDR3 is TGTGCCAGCAGCCCCGAGCGGGACTGGCAGCCCCAGCATTTT.

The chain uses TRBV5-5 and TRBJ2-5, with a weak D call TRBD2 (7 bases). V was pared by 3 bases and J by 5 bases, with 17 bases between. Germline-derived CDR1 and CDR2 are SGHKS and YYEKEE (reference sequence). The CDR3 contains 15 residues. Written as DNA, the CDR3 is TGTGCCAGCAGCTACTACCGGGGGGCCATGGAGACCCAGTACTTC. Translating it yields CASSYYRGAMETQYF.

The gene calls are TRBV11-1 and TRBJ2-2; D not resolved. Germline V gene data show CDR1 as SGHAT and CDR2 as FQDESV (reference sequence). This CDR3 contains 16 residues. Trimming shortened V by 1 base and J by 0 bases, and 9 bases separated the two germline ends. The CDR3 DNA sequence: TGTGCCAGCAGCTTAGAGGTGGCGGCGAACACCGGGGAGCTGTTTTTT. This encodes CASSLEVAANTGELFF.

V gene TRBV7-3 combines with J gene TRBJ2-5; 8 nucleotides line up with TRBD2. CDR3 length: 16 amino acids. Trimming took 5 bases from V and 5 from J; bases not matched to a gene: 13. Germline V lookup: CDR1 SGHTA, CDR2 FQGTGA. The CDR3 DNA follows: TGTGCCAGCAGCCCCATTAGCGGGGATAGCCGGGAGACCCAGTACTTC. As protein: CASSPISGDSRETQYF.

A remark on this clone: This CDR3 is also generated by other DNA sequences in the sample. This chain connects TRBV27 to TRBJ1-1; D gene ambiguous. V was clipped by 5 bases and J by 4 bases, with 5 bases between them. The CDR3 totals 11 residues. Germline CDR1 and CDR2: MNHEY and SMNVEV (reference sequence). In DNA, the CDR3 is TGTGCCAGCAGTCGGGGCACTGAAGCTTTCTTT. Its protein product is CASSRGTEAFF.

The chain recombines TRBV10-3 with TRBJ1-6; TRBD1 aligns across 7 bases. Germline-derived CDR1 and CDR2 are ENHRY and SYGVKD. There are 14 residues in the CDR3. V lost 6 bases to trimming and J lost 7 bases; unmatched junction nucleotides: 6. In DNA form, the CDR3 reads TGTGCCATCAGCGGAGGACAGGTCAATTCACCCCTCCACTTT. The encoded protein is CAISGGQVNSPLHF.

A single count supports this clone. The CDR3 DNA follows: TGTGCCAGCAGCTTAGTAGGGGGCTACAATGAGCAGTTCTTC. Translated, it gives CASSLVGGYNEQFF. The V gene is TRBV11-3, the J gene TRBJ2-1, with a weak D call TRBD1 (6 bases). V gave up 1 base and J gave up 3 bases, with 7 bases separating them. This CDR3 comprises 14 residues. Germline V gene sequence: CDR1 SGHNT, CDR2 YENEEA.

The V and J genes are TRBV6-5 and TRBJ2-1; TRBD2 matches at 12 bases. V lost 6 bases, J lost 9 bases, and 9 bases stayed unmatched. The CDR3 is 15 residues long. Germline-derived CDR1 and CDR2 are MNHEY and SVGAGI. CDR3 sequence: CASRHLTSGSGEQFF. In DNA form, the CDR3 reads TGTGCCAGCAGACACCTGACTAGCGGGAGCGGTGAGCAGTTCTTC.